A selection of T cell receptor beta chains follows, all from one sample in a study of cytomegalovirus exposure and HLA in healthy donors. The table came from immunoSEQ multiplex PCR; TCRdb's copy has only in-frame clones and leaves some out. The sample carries about 200,000 clones, around 79% recorded once. Sequencing used PBMCs. These receptors all come from a male donor in good health and CMV-seropositive. The conserved cysteine and the conserved F or W are not part of the CDR3 here. Size tells how often a clone was seen (once, few, many) or the class of an expanded clone, and some rows leave it out.

cdr3_aa v_call clone_size
ASSPDLVGTTNEKLF TRBV18 .
ASSVGTGTGEQY TRBV9 few
ASSIPARPNQPQH TRBV19 .
ASSQARGQGNEKLF TRBV4-2 few
SVWRGSSYEQY TRBV29-1 .
ASSTRTSVSYEQY TRBV11-2 .
ATADRRRGQPQH TRBV19 .
ASSISARLPEQY TRBV19 few
ASSVGLAGDTQY TRBV6-4 .
ASSSVDRSTDTQY TRBV7-2 .
ASSQARGNTIY TRBV13 once
ASSQSWTGGNQPQH TRBV23-1 few
ASSQGQYNEQF TRBV4-3 .
ATRQGARETQY TRBV6-5 .
ASSRTGGSQPQH TRBV27 .
ASSITGIGEKLF TRBV9 .
ASSFGGNTGELF TRBV7-3 .
ASSFRGSPRYSYEQY TRBV27 .
SVHQGGGYEQY TRBV29-1 .
ASSFQGTYEQY TRBV19 once
ASMVYRGAYEQY TRBV6-1 .
ASISHGGRETYEQY TRBV28 .
ASRQGDTQY TRBV7-9 .
ASSRQGGTDTQY TRBV28 few
SSSFGRGEQY TRBV7-9 .
ASSVPGGTGSSGANVLT TRBV2 .
ASTAQGAGANVLT TRBV28 few
ASRPGVFSNQPQH TRBV7-2 once
ASSFTGGGVYEQY TRBV27 few
ASSQEGGTGVNEQF TRBV9 once
ASSYGGQANTEAF TRBV6-5 .
ASSPDVGLYEQY TRBV7-6 .
AISDFGLAATYEQY TRBV10-3 .
ASSLAGKNIQY TRBV27 .
ASSLASRLVGDTIY TRBV7-9 .
ASSSTSGANVLT TRBV11-2 once